A single sample gave rise to the 17 T cell receptor beta chains below, sequenced in a study of blood T cell repertoires in COVID-19. Produced via immunoSEQ multiplex PCR; TCRdb's table is partial and in-frame only. The sample yields about 190,000 clones, 80% to 85% seen once. The specimen sequenced was peripheral blood. These receptors were taken from a woman in her thirties or forties with acute or convalescent COVID-19.

The CDR3 loop reads CASRDGAFNEKLFF. In DNA form, the CDR3 reads TGTGCCAGCAGGGATGGAGCGTTCAATGAAAAACTGTTTTTT. V gene TRBV6-5 combines with J gene TRBJ1-4, with D hard to call. The V end lost 6 bases, the J end lost 5 bases, and 13 bases lay between the germline ends. This CDR3 contains 14 residues. The V gene's germline CDR1 is MNHEY and CDR2 SVGAGI.

The V call is TRBV3-1 (or the pseudogene TRBV3-2), the J call TRBJ1-2; TRBD1 aligns across 7 bases. V shed 4 bases and J 4 bases; nucleotides not matched to a gene: 6. Germline values: CDR1 LGHDT, CDR2 YNNKEL (reference sequence). CDR3 length: 14 amino acids. CDR3 bases: TGTGCCAGCAGCCCCTCCGGGACAGTCTATGGCTACACCTTC. Protein: CASSPSGTVYGYTF.

The chain uses TRBV7-9 and TRBJ2-1, with D hard to call. This CDR3 has 10 amino acids. V was cut by 3 bases and J by 10 bases, with 4 bases left in between. Looked up from germline, CDR1 is SEHNR and CDR2 is FQNEAQ (reference sequence). The CDR3 nucleotides read TGTGCCAGCAGCTTTAGCGAGCAGTTCTTC. This translates into CASSFSEQFF.

The chain employs TRBV29-1 and TRBJ2-7; no reliable D call. CDR3 length equals 13 residues. Trimming shortened V by 6 bases and J by 2 bases, and 14 bases separated the two germline ends. The V gene's germline CDR1 is SQVTM and CDR2 ANQGSEA. CDR3 in DNA: TGCAGCGTGGAGCCCCTCCAGACCTACGAGCAGTACTTC. As protein: CSVEPLQTYEQYF.

V is TRBV7-3 and J is TRBJ1-2; TRBD1 aligns across 8 bases. After removal of 5 bases from V and 7 bases from J, the junction contained 15 bases not matched to a gene. Looked up from germline, CDR1 is SGHTA and CDR2 is FQGTGA. CDR3 size: 16 residues. Written as DNA, the CDR3 is TGTGCCAGCAGCCCCCTTAAGGGACAGGAAACTTCTGGCTACACCTTC. Translated, it gives CASSPLKGQETSGYTF. Together with reference TRBV7-3 and TRBJ1-2, the CDR3 gives the full variable domain: GAGVSQTPSNKVTEKGKYVELRCDPISGHTALYWYRQSLGQGPEFLIYFQGTGAADDSGLPNDRFFAVRPEGSVSTLKIQRTERGDSAVYLCASSPLKGQETSGYTFGSGTRLTVV.

J is TRBJ1-2 and V is TRBV29-1; unclear D gene. The length of the CDR3 is 13 residues. V was trimmed by 4 bases and J by 8 bases, leaving 17 bases between them. Germline values: CDR1 SQVTM, CDR2 ANQGSEA. The CDR3 protein is CSVVTSPGNGYTF. The CDR3 DNA follows: TGCAGCGTTGTAACGTCCCCGGGGAACGGCTACACCTTC.

J is TRBJ2-7 and V is TRBV28, with D perhaps matching TRBD2 (5 bases). Germline loops: CDR1 MDHEN, CDR2 SYDVKM. V was pared by 5 bases and J by 4 bases, with 6 bases between. The CDR3 sequence is 11 residues long. The CDR3, as DNA: TGTGCCAGCAGTACGGGATACGAGCAGTACTTC. Encoded protein: CASSTGYEQYF.

This clone occurred a few times. The DNA of the CDR3 is TGTGCCAGCAGTCTTATTACCCCGGGGGAAGCTTTCTTT. Translated, it gives CASSLITPGEAFF. This chain uses TRBV27 with TRBJ1-1, with D unclear. CDR1 is MNHEY, CDR2 SMNVEV, per germline (reference sequence). This CDR3 is 13 amino acids long. V gave up 5 bases and J gave up 8 bases, with 15 bases separating them.

This chain uses TRBV6-5 with TRBJ2-1, with 13 positions matching TRBD2. The V gene's germline CDR1 is MNHEY and CDR2 SVGAGI. V was pared by 6 bases and J by 11 bases, with 10 bases of the junction left unmatched. The CDR3 covers 15 residues. CDR3 DNA sequence: TGTGCCAGCAGAGTGTCACTAGCGGGAGGGCCAAAGCAGTTCTTC. This codes for CASRVSLAGGPKQFF.

The chain carries TRBV23-1 and TRBJ2-1; TRBD2 aligns across 11 bases. TRBV23-1 is an ORF; its function is uncertain. The CDR3 extends over 20 amino acids. V trimming: 5 bases; J trimming: 1 base; junction bases outside the gene matches: 16. In DNA form, the CDR3 reads TGCGCCAGCAGTAAAGGGGGACTAGCGGAAGCCCCGCAATCCTACAATGAGCAGTTCTTC. Its protein is CASSKGGLAEAPQSYNEQFF.

This chain links TRBV27 with TRBJ2-1; 8 bases fit TRBD1. J gave up 0 bases and V 11 bases, and 9 bases lay outside the gene matches. Looked up from germline, CDR1 is MNHEY and CDR2 is SMNVEV (reference sequence). There are 15 residues in the CDR3. CDR3 DNA sequence: TGTGCCGCCAGCCACAGGGGGAGCTCCTACAATGAGCAGTTCTTC. Residues: CAASHRGSSYNEQFF.

The chain joins TRBV18 to TRBJ1-1, with 12 bases identical to TRBD1. The CDR3 totals 15 residues. Trimming removed 6 bases from V and 3 bases from J; junction bases left unmatched: 5. Looked up from germline, CDR1 is KGHSH and CDR2 is LQKENI. CDR3 residues: CASSPGTGGDTEAFF. In DNA, the CDR3 is TGTGCCAGCTCCCCCGGGACAGGGGGCGACACTGAAGCTTTCTTT.

This clone showed up just a few times. This rearrangement joins TRBV11-2 to TRBJ1-5; no clear D. This CDR3 is built from 15 residues. Germline V lookup: CDR1 SGHAT, CDR2 FQNNGV. The V gene lost 0 bases and the J gene lost 7 bases, with 13 bases spanning the gap. The CDR3 nucleotides are TGTGCCAGCAGCTTAGATCAAACGGGATACCAGCCCCAGCATTTT. It encodes CASSLDQTGYQPQHF.

The rearrangement links TRBV5-1 to TRBJ2-2; a possible D gene is TRBD2 (5 bases). The CDR3 contains 16 residues. Germline CDR1 reads SGHRS; CDR2 reads YFSETQ. V lost 0 bases to trimming and J lost 4 bases, with 13 bases between them. In nucleotides, the CDR3 is TGCGCCAGCAGCTTGGACCCCGTGGCGGGCACCGGGGAGCTGTTTTTT. Amino acids: CASSLDPVAGTGELFF.

The V and J genes are TRBV7-9 and TRBJ2-7, with 11 bases that match TRBD1. From germline, CDR1 is SEHNR and CDR2 FQNEAQ (reference sequence). V was pared by 10 bases and J by 0 bases, with 5 bases of the junction left unmatched. CDR3 size: 14 residues. As DNA, the CDR3 is TGTGCCACCGGACAGGGGGCGTTCTCCTACGAGCAGTACTTC. It is translated as CATGQGAFSYEQYF.

The gene calls are TRBV4-1 and TRBJ1-3; D unclear. V dropped 1 base and J dropped 4 bases, with 14 bases sitting between them. CDR1 is MGHRA, CDR2 YSYEKL, per germline. The CDR3 is 16 amino acids. CDR3 sequence reads: CASSQGVRPSGNTIYF. CDR3 sequence (DNA): TGCGCCAGCAGCCAAGGAGTCAGGCCGTCGGGAAACACCATATATTTT.

The V call is TRBV6-6, the J call TRBJ2-2, with 11 bases that match TRBD1. The CDR3 is 16 residues long. J was trimmed by 5 bases and V by 1 base; bases with no gene match: 3. From germline, CDR1 is MNHNY and CDR2 SVGAGI (reference sequence). CDR3 loop: CASSYFRDRGTGELFF. The CDR3 coding sequence is TGTGCCAGCAGTTACTTCCGGGACAGGGGGACCGGGGAGCTGTTTTTT.